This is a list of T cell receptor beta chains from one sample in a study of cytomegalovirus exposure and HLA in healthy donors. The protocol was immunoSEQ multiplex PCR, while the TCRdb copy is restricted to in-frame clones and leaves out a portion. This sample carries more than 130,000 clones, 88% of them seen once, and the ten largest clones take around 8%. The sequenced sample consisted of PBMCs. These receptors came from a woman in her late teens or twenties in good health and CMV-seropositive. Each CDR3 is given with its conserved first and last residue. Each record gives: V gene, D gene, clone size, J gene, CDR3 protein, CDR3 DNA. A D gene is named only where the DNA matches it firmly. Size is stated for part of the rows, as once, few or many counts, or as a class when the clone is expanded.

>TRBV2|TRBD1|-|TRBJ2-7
CASSRQGYEQYF
TGTGCCAGCAGTAGACAGGGATACGAGCAGTACTTC
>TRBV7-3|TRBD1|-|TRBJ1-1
CASSPSRDRGGEAFF
TGTGCCAGCAGCCCATCGAGGGACAGGGGTGGTGAAGCTTTCTTT
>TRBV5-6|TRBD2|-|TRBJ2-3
CASSRDYAGDTQYF
TGTGCCAGCAGCCGGGACTATGCTGGGGATACGCAGTATTTT
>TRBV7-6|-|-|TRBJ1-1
CASSRGEGNTEAFF
TGTGCCAGCAGCCGGGGGGAAGGGAACACTGAAGCTTTCTTT
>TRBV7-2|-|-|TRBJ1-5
CASSATTSQPQHF
TGTGCCAGCAGCGCAACCACATCCCAGCCCCAGCATTTT
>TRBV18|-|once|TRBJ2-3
CASSPIQGTTDTQYF
TGTGCCAGCTCACCTATCCAGGGGACCACAGATACGCAGTATTTT
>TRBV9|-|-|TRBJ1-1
CASSPSSTGNTEAFF
TGTGCCAGCAGCCCATCCTCAACTGGGAACACTGAAGCTTTCTTT
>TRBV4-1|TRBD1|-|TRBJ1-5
CASRGQDRGDQPQHF
TGCGCCAGCAGGGGACAGGACAGGGGGGATCAGCCCCAGCATTTT
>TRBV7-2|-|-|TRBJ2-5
CASSPDSNQETQYF
TGTGCCAGCTCCCCCGACTCAAACCAAGAGACCCAGTACTTC
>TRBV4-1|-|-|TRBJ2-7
CASSPPGLLRAYEQYF
TGCGCCAGCAGCCCGCCGGGACTCCTGAGGGCCTACGAGCAGTACTTC
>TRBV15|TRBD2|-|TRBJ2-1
CATSGMTSGSPHYNEQFF
TGTGCCACCAGCGGTATGACTAGCGGGAGCCCTCACTACAATGAGCAGTTCTTC
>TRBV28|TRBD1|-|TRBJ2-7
CASVAGTGPYEQYF
TGTGCCAGCGTAGCCGGGACAGGGCCCTACGAGCAGTACTTC
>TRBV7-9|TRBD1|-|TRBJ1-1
CASSLRDRANTEAFF
TGTGCCAGCAGCTTAAGGGACAGGGCGAACACTGAAGCTTTCTTT
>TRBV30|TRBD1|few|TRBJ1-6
CAWGTGLSPLHF
TGTGCCTGGGGGACAGGCTTGTCACCCCTCCACTTT
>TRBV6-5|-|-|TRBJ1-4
CASSYSTATNEKLFF
TGTGCCAGCAGTTATTCGACAGCTACTAATGAAAAACTGTTTTTT
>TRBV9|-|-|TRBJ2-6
CASSVGSVSGANVLTF
TGTGCCAGCAGCGTCGGGTCAGTCTCTGGGGCCAACGTCCTGACTTTC
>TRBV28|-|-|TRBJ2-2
CASSLGTSNTGELFF
TGTGCCAGCAGTTTAGGGACTTCGAACACCGGGGAGCTGTTTTTT
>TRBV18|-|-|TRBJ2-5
CASSADSRLETQYF
TGTGCCAGCTCAGCGGACAGTCGGCTCGAGACCCAGTACTTC
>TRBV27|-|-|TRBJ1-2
CASSLSMGAHGYTF
TGTGCCAGCAGTTTATCGATGGGGGCTCATGGCTACACCTTC
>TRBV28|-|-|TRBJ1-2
CASQKGLFYGYTF
TGTGCCAGTCAAAAGGGACTCTTCTATGGCTACACCTTC
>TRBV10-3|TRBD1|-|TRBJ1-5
CAISEQGGLNQPQHF
TGTGCCATCAGTGAGCAAGGGGGCCTCAATCAGCCCCAGCATTTT
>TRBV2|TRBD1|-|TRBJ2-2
CASSGDRAAGELFF
TGTGCCAGCAGTGGGGACAGGGCGGCCGGGGAGCTGTTTTTT
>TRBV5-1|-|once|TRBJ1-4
CASSLASREGEKLFF
TGCGCCAGCAGCTTGGCTTCCAGGGAAGGAGAAAAACTGTTTTTT
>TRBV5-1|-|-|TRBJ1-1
CASSDRVNTEAFF
TGCGCCAGCAGTGACAGAGTGAACACTGAAGCTTTCTTT
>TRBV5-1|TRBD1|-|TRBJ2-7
CASSLALGWDRGSSYEQYF
TGCGCCAGCAGCTTGGCTCTGGGCTGGGACAGGGGTTCCTCCTACGAGCAGTACTTC
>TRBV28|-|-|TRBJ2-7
CASKEGAEQYF
TGTGCCAGCAAGGAGGGAGCCGAGCAGTACTTC
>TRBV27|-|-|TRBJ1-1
CASSPMTENTEAFF
TGTGCCAGCAGTCCAATGACAGAGAACACTGAAGCTTTCTTT
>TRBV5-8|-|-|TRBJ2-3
CASSFVRGSDTQYF
TGTGCCAGCAGCTTTGTCAGGGGCTCAGATACGCAGTATTTT
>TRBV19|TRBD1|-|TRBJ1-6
CASSMYRGGSPLHF
TGTGCCAGTAGTATGTACAGGGGAGGTTCACCCCTCCACTTT
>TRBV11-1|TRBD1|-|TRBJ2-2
CASSVGQGSRIGELFF
TGTGCCAGCAGCGTAGGACAGGGATCGAGAATCGGGGAGCTGTTTTTT
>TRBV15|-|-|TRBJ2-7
CATSRPPLGPGVDEQYF
TGTGCCACCAGCAGACCCCCTTTAGGTCCAGGGGTGGACGAGCAGTACTTC
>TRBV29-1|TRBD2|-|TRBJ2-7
CSALGLAGTYEQYF
TGCAGCGCCTTGGGACTAGCGGGAACCTACGAGCAGTACTTC